One T cell receptor (beta chain) is described in this entry. The antigen is not known. The donors were members of the validation cohort comprising 100 to 150 subjects, separate from the roughly 670-subject first cohort. The sample comes from a study of cytomegalovirus exposure and HLA in healthy donors. Whole-study context: The use of the same platform for the 120 or so validation repertoires and the 550 to 850 first-cohort repertoires was reported by a later analysis.

Repertoires were generated with immunoSEQ multiplex PCR, while TCRdb's copy carries only in-frame clones and drops some. This table holds about 220,000 clones, 80% to 95% found once. Findings and caveats of the study: Reported performance of the classifier showed diagnosis of cytomegalovirus status with high specificity and sensitivity. Researchers counted 150 to 200 TCR beta chains as cytomegalovirus-associated.

V lost 6 bases and J lost 2, with 13 bases in between. This CDR3 spans 14 amino acids. Germline V gives CDR1 MNHEY, CDR2 SMNVEV (reference sequence). The chain employs TRBV27 and TRBJ1-1; a weak D match, TRBD1 (6 bases). The material sequenced was PBMCs. The receptor was derived from a woman between 18 and 29 years old in good health and CMV-seronegative. The CDR3, as DNA: TGTGCCAGCAGGCCTCAGGGGACCAACACTGAAGCTTTCTTT. The encoded protein is CASRPQGTNTEAFF.